The T cell receptor beta chain described here comes from a study of blood T cells in healthy people across ages. The individuals who served as donors were healthy Caucasians living in Russia, aged about 6 to 90. This clonotype has ten or more counts. For the second PCR, which ran for about 6 to 11 cycles, a sample-barcoded 5' primer and a J-beta primer mix were used. TCRdb ran MiXCR on the 5' RACE reads and lists one entry per CDR3 protein. The sample lists 850,000 or so distinct CDR3 sequences; 29% were seen once. Looked up from germline, CDR1 is DFQATT and CDR2 is SNEGSKA (reference sequence). J gave up 7 bases and V 5 bases, and 5 bases lay outside the gene matches. The CDR3 length is 14 residues.

The sequencing input was blood. The V gene is TRBV20-1, the J gene TRBJ2-1; 13 positions agree with TRBD2. The source is a woman older than 75 in good health. The CDR3 region is CSARLAGGRNEQFF. CDR3 coding DNA: TGCAGTGCTCGACTAGCGGGGGGTCGGAATGAGCAGTTCTTC.